This T cell receptor (beta chain) stems from a study of blood T cells in healthy people across ages. Study results and limitations: Compared with aged donors, long-lived donors showed fewer expanded clones, suggesting selection.

A J-beta primer mix and a sample-barcoded 5' primer were used in a second PCR of roughly 6 to 11 cycles. TCRdb re-called the 5' RACE reads through MiXCR, storing one row per CDR3 protein. This table holds over 600,000 distinct CDR3 sequences, approximately 40% found once. Germline assignment: CDR1 SNHLY and CDR2 FYNNEI. Trimming shortened V by 6 bases and J by 3 bases, and 15 bases separated the two germline ends. This CDR3 comprises 15 residues. Staff drew roughly 10 milliliters of peripheral blood from each donor. Turning to this clonotype: Its antigen is not identified.

The clonotype comes from a man older than 75 in good health. The sequenced sample was blood. V gene TRBV2 combines with J gene TRBJ1-5; weak D call: TRBD1 (5 bases). DNA of the CDR3: TGTGCCAGCAGCGACACTGACAGATACAATCAGCCCCAGCATTTT. It specifies CASSDTDRYNQPQHF.